These 20 T cell receptor beta chains were sequenced from one sample in a study of technical replicates of blood from a handful of donors. Using immunoSEQ multiplex PCR, the repertoire was profiled, and TCRdb retains in-frame clones only, with some absent. Here the sample spans 65,000 to 95,000 clones, 95% to 98% being singletons. The specimen was T cells isolated from PBMCs. These receptors all stem from a human donor in good health.

This chain joins TRBV10-3 and TRBJ1-1; the match to TRBD1 covers 7 bases. The CDR3 contains 21 residues. V shed 7 bases and J 4 bases; nucleotides not matched to a gene: 30. Germline assignment: CDR1 ENHRY and CDR2 SYGVKD. CDR3 residues: CAITPSGNLPKQGKGSTEAFF. The DNA for the CDR3 is TGTGCCATCACCCCTTCGGGTAATCTGCCGAAACAGGGGAAGGGGAGCACTGAAGCTTTCTTT.

The gene calls are TRBV19 and TRBJ2-7; TRBD1 might be the D (5 bases). From germline, CDR1 is LNHDA and CDR2 SQIVND (reference sequence). Trimming took 4 bases from V and 0 from J, leaving 10 bases between them. This CDR3 has 14 amino acids. The CDR3 region is CASSRKTDSYEQYF. CDR3 nucleotides: TGTGCCAGTAGTAGAAAGACAGACTCCTACGAGCAGTACTTC.

The chain links TRBV28 to TRBJ2-3; 11 bases are shared with TRBD2. The germline CDR1 and CDR2 sequences are MDHEN and SYDVKM. Trimming took 8 bases from V and 0 from J; bases not matched to a gene: 13. This CDR3 region has 18 residues. CDR3 DNA sequence: TGTGCCAGCGCGGGATTACTAGCGGGAGTTAGTAGCACAGATACGCAGTATTTT. This translates into CASAGLLAGVSSTDTQYF.

This clone has a single count. The chain recombines TRBV12-5 with TRBJ2-7; tentative D call: TRBD1 (5 bases). The CDR3 has 12 residues. V was clipped by 6 bases and J by 4 bases, with 10 bases between them. The germline gives CDR1 LGHNT, CDR2 FRNRAP. The CDR3 protein is CASGTDSYEQYF. The CDR3, as DNA: TGTGCTAGTGGGACAGACAGTTACGAGCAGTACTTC.

The chain joins TRBV28 to TRBJ2-7, with a weak D call TRBD1 (7 bases). The CDR3 consists of 14 residues. Germline loops: CDR1 MDHEN, CDR2 SYDVKM. Trimming took 6 bases from V and 4 from J, leaving 16 bases between them. The CDR3 sequence: CASSQGGLGYEQYF. The CDR3 DNA sequence: TGTGCCAGCAGCCAGGGGGGCCTCGGATACGAGCAGTACTTC.

The rearrangement joins TRBV9 to TRBJ2-1, with 8 bases aligning to TRBD2. The germline V gene has CDR1 SGDLS and CDR2 YYNGEE. The CDR3 is made up of 17 amino acids. With V trimmed by 0 bases and J by 15 bases, 20 bases remained unmatched. The CDR3 nucleotides are TGTGCCAGCAGCGTAGCTGCCGGGGTTAGGGGTCGGACTAGCCTGTTCTTC. Protein: CASSVAAGVRGRTSLFF.

The chain employs TRBV15 and TRBJ2-5, with 11 bases aligning to TRBD1. With 5 bases clipped from V and 4 bases from J, the junction kept 6 bases outside the gene matches. Germline CDR1 is LNHNV and CDR2 is YYDKDF (reference sequence). This CDR3 spans 15 amino acids. The CDR3 loop reads CATSDHGTGGETQYF. CDR3 DNA: TGTGCCACCAGCGACCACGGGACAGGGGGAGAGACCCAGTACTTC.

The rearrangement joins TRBV11-2 to TRBJ1-6, with D tentatively TRBD1 (6 bases). There are 15 residues in the CDR3. V lost 6 bases to trimming and J lost 7 bases, with 16 bases between them. Per the germline V gene, CDR1 is SGHAT and CDR2 is FQNNGV. CDR3 loop: CASRPVQGLNSPLHF. DNA of the CDR3: TGTGCCAGCAGACCGGTACAGGGCTTGAATTCACCCCTCCACTTT.

J is TRBJ2-1 and V is TRBV5-1, with 7 bases identical to TRBD2. Trimming at V came to 3 bases and at J to 2 bases, leaving 2 bases not matched to a gene. This CDR3 contains 14 residues. Germline CDR1 and CDR2: SGHRS and YFSETQ. In DNA, the CDR3 is TGCGCCAGCAGCTCTGGGACTACCTACAATGAGCAGTTCTTC. Translated, it gives CASSSGTTYNEQFF. The full variable domain, with the rest looked up from reference TRBV5-1 and TRBJ2-1, is KAGVTQTPRYLIKTRGQQVTLSCSPISGHRSVSWYQQTPGQGLQFLFEYFSETQRNKGNFPGRFSGRQFSNSRSEMNVSTLELGDSALYLCASSSGTTYNEQFFGPGTRLTVL.

V is TRBV5-4 and J is TRBJ2-1, with 7 positions matching TRBD1. CDR1 and CDR2 (germline): SGHNT, YYREEE (reference sequence). With V trimmed by 3 bases and J by 8 bases, 11 bases remained unmatched. The CDR3 sequence is 15 residues long. The CDR3 protein is CASSSFRAQGDEQFF. The CDR3, as DNA: TGTGCCAGCAGCTCATTTAGAGCGCAGGGGGATGAGCAGTTCTTC.

The chain uses TRBV5-6 and TRBJ1-2; tentatively, D is TRBD1 (5 bases). The CDR3 covers 16 residues. Germline loops: CDR1 SGHDT, CDR2 YYEEEE. Trimming stripped 4 bases from V and 8 bases from J, with 24 bases between. This CDR3 reads CASSHSGWGVPLGYTF. CDR3 coding DNA: TGTGCCAGCAGCCACAGCGGGTGGGGGGTGCCGTTAGGCTACACCTTC.

The gene calls are TRBV6-1 and TRBJ2-7; TRBD2 matches 9 bases. V lost 2 bases, J lost 4 bases, and 6 bases stayed unmatched. The CDR3 runs to 15 residues. Germline assignment: CDR1 MNHNS and CDR2 SASEGT. The CDR3 DNA reads TGTGCCAGCAGTGAACTGCCTAGCGGGGCATACGAGCAGTACTTC. Encoded protein: CASSELPSGAYEQYF.

The chain is built from TRBV13 and TRBJ2-2; no reliable D call. The CDR3 totals 15 residues. Germline V gene data show CDR1 as PRHDT and CDR2 as FYEKMQ (reference sequence). V was shortened by 4 bases and J by 0 bases, with 9 bases between the two germline ends. CDR3 DNA: TGTGCCAGCAGCTACGACTCCGCGAACACCGGGGAGCTGTTTTTT. Translation gives CASSYDSANTGELFF.

The chain has TRBV10-3 and TRBJ1-5; tentative D call: TRBD1 (5 bases). Trimming removed 0 bases from V and 5 bases from J, with 14 bases in between. CDR1 ENHRY and CDR2 SYGVKD come from the germline V gene. CDR3 length: 16 residues. In DNA, the CDR3 is TGTGCCATCAGTGAGTCGAGGGAGGGGAACCATCAGCCCCAGCATTTT. Encoded protein: CAISESREGNHQPQHF.

The genes are TRBV7-9 and TRBJ2-7; 12 bases map to TRBD1. The V segment lost 4 bases and the J segment 7 bases; nucleotides outside the gene matches: 11. CDR1 and CDR2 from the germline V gene are SEHNR and FQNEAQ (reference sequence). The CDR3 contains 16 residues. The CDR3 here is CASSSLRGQGAGEQYF. CDR3 bases: TGTGCCAGCAGCTCCCTGCGGGGACAGGGGGCGGGGGAGCAGTACTTC.

The genes are TRBV6-6 and TRBJ2-7; D is perhaps TRBD1 (6 bases). This CDR3 has 16 residues. V dropped 2 bases and J dropped 7 bases, with 21 bases sitting between them. Germline V gene data show CDR1 as MNHNY and CDR2 as SVGAGI (reference sequence). The CDR3 DNA is TGTGCCAGCAGTTACGCGACAGGTCCGGCAAGGATAGAGCAGTACTTC. Its protein is CASSYATGPARIEQYF.

The chain couples TRBV14 to TRBJ2-1; 10 bases map to TRBD1. J gave up 4 bases and V 6 bases, and 9 bases lay outside the gene matches. Germline CDR1 is SGHDN and CDR2 is FVKESK. This CDR3 region has 16 residues. The CDR3 DNA reads TGTGCCAGCAGTCAACCTGGGACAGGGGCATACAATGAGCAGTTCTTC. Translated: CASSQPGTGAYNEQFF.

The genes are TRBV6-1 and TRBJ1-2, with TRBD1 matching 7 bases. V shed 1 base and J 2 bases; nucleotides not matched to a gene: 1. The germline V gene encodes CDR1 MNHNS and CDR2 SASEGT. The CDR3 consists of 14 residues. In nucleotides, the CDR3 is TGTGCCAGCAGTGAAGGGGACAGCAACTATGGCTACACCTTC. Protein: CASSEGDSNYGYTF.

The genes are TRBV5-4 and TRBJ2-1, with 15 positions matching TRBD2. This CDR3 is built from 15 residues. CDR1 and CDR2 from the germline V gene are SGHNT and YYREEE (reference sequence). J was trimmed by 6 bases and V by 4 bases; bases with no gene match: 2. For the CDR3, the DNA is TGTGCCAGCAGCATGGGACTAGCGGGAGGCAATGAGCAGTTCTTC. Residues: CASSMGLAGGNEQFF.

The chain carries TRBV2 and TRBJ2-7, with a tentative D call TRBD2 (5 bases). Germline CDR1 and CDR2: SNHLY and FYNNEI. V was cut by 2 bases and J by 4 bases, with 24 bases left in between. This CDR3 contains 18 residues. This chain's CDR3 is CASSEILAVGNSRYEQYF. CDR3 DNA sequence: TGTGCCAGCAGTGAAATCCTAGCCGTTGGTAATAGCAGATACGAGCAGTACTTC.